This T cell receptor beta chain came from a study of T cells in Graves' hyperthyroidism and ophthalmopathy. Regarding this clonotype: What it binds is unknown.

The CDR3 regions of TCR beta were amplified from RNA transcripts. Initially, a first-round RT-PCR of the TCR CDR3 employed the HTBI primer set. TCRdb re-analysed the multiplex PCR reads in MiXCR, keeping a single row per CDR3 protein. The profile shows 96,000 or so distinct CDR3 sequences, over 50% of them singletons. Study-level points and caveats: The blood repertoire included most of the expanded thyroid clonotypes above 0.001.

CDR1 is SQVTM and CDR2 is ANQGSEA in the germline V gene. Deletions cut 6 bases from V and 8 bases from J, with 34 bases between. The CDR3 is made up of 18 amino acids. The V and J genes are TRBV29-1 and TRBJ1-1, with D possibly matching TRBD1 (5 bases). This TCR derives from a middle-aged woman with Graves' hyperthyroidism. The sequenced sample consisted of blood. The CDR3 coding sequence is TGCAGCGTCCGCGGTACTAGCGGGAGGATAGGGGCCGCTGGGGAAGCTTTCTTT. Translation gives CSVRGTSGRIGAAGEAFF.